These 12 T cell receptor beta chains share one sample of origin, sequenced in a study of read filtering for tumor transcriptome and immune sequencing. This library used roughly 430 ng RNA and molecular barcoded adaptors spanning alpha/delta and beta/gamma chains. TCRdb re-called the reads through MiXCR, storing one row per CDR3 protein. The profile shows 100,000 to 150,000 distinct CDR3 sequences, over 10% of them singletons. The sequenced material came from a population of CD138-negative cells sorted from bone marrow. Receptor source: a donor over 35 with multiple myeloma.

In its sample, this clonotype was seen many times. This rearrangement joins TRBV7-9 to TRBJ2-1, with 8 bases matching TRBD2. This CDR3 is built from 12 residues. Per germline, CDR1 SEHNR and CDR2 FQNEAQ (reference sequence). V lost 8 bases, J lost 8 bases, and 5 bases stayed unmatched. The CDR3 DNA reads TGTGCCAGCTACCGGGAGGGCTATGAGCAGTTCTTC. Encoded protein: CASYREGYEQFF.

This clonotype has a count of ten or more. The chain's CDR3 is CSARGHGQTSGRPLNEQFF. The CDR3 DNA is TGCAGTGCTAGAGGCCATGGCCAGACTAGCGGGAGGCCACTCAATGAGCAGTTCTTC. The rearrangement uses TRBV20-1 and TRBJ2-1, with 13 bases that match TRBD2. V shed 1 base, J shed 6 bases, and the junction held 15 bases outside the gene matches. CDR1 and CDR2 (germline): DFQATT, SNEGSKA (reference sequence). The CDR3 is made up of 19 amino acids.

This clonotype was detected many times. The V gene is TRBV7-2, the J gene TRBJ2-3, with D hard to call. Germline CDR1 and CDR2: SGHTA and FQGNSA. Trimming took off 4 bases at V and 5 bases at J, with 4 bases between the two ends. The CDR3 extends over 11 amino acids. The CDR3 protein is CASSSQDTQYF. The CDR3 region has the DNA TGTGCCAGCAGCTCCCAAGATACGCAGTATTTT.

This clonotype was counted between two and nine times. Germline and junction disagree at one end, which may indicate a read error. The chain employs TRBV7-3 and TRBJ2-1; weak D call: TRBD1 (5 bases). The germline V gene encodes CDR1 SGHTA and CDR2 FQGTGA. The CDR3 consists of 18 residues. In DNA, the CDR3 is TGTGCCAGCATCTCTTGCCAAATTCCCGACAGCTCCTACAATGGGCAGTTCTTC. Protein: CASISCQIPDSSYNGQFF.

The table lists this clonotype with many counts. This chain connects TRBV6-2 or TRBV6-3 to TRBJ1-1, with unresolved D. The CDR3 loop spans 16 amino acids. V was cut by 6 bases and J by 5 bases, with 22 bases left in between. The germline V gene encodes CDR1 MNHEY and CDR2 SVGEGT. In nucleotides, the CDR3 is TGTGCCAGCAGGGAGGGAATGGCCTGGGGATGGACTGAAGCTTTCTTT. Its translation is CASREGMAWGWTEAFF.

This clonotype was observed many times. CDR3: CSVETGGYEQYF. As DNA, the CDR3 is TGCAGCGTAGAGACAGGGGGGTACGAGCAGTACTTC. The rearrangement uses TRBV29-1 and TRBJ2-7, with 9 bases matching TRBD1. The CDR3 sequence is 12 residues long. The germline gives CDR1 SQVTM, CDR2 ANQGSEA. Unmatched junction bases numbered 4, after V lost 6 bases and J lost 4 bases.

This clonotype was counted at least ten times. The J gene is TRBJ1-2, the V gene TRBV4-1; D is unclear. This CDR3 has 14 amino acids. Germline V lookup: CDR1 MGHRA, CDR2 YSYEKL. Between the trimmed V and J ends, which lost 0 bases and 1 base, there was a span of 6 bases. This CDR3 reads CASSQDRSNYGYTF. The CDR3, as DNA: TGCGCCAGCAGCCAAGATAGGAGTAACTATGGCTACACCTTC.

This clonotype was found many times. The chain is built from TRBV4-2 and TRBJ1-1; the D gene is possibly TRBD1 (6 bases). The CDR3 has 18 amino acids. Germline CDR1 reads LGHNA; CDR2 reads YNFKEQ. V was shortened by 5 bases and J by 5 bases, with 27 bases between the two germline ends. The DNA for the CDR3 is TGTGCCAGCAGCTCACGAATACAGGGAAGCAGGCGCATTACTGAAGCTTTCTTT. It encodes CASSSRIQGSRRITEAFF.

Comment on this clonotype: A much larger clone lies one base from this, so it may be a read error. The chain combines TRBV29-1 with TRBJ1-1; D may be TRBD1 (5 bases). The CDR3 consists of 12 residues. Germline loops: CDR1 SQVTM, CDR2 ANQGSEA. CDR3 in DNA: TGCAGCGCCAGACAGTTGAACACTGATGCTTTCTTT. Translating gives CSARQLNTDAFF.

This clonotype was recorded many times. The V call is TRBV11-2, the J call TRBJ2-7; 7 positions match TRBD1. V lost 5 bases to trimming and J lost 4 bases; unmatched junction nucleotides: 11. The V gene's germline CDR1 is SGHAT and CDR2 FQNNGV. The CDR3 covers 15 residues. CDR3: CASSQEIGTAYEQYF. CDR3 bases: TGTGCCAGCAGCCAGGAAATCGGGACAGCTTACGAGCAGTACTTC.

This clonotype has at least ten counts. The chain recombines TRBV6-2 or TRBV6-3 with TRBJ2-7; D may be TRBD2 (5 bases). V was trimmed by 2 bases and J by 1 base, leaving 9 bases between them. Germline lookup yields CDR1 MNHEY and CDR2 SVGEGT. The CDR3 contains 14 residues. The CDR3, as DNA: TGTGCCAGCAGTTACCACGGGAAGTCCTACGAGCAGTACTTC. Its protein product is CASSYHGKSYEQYF.

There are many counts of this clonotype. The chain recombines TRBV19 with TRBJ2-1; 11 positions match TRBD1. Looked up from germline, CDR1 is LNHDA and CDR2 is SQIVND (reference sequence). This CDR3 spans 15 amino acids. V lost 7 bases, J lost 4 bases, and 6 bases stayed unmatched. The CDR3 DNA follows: TGTGCCAGTAATACCGGGACAGGGGGTTACAATGAGCAGTTCTTC. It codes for CASNTGTGGYNEQFF. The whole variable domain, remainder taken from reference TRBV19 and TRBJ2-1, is DGGITQSPKYLFRKEGQNVTLSCEQNLNHDAMYWYRQDPGQGLRLIYYSQIVNDFQKGDIAEGYSVSREKKESFPLTVTSAQKNPTAFYLCASNTGTGGYNEQFFGPGTRLTVL.